The 23 T cell receptor beta chains presented below share a single source sample, sequenced in a study of T-cell memory formation after mild COVID-19 (dated by TCRdb to about 2021). Library creation used 5' RACE. For sequencing, an Illumina NovaSeq 6000 was employed. TCRdb's own reprocessing of the public reads used fastp at Q25 and MiXCR and kept productive beta chains. Each entry merges the rows of one CDR3 protein and shows their most common DNA and genes. In all, the sample holds 30,000 to 35,000 distinct CDR3 sequences, and about 7.3% of those were seen once. The ten largest clones add up to around 30% of the sample. The sample consisted of PBMCs or a T cell subset sorted from them (not recorded which). The receptors were gathered from a man aged 18 to 29 who had mild COVID-19 (a few samples of this study predate the infection). The sample titles of this study are shuffled in the database, so cell type and time point are left out; the donor was told from shared clones.

This clonotype was picked up many times. The CDR3 sequence is CASSQGAGVTGKLFF. CDR3 nucleotide sequence: TGCGCCAGCAGCCAAGGTGCAGGGGTTACGGGAAAACTGTTTTTT. The chain has TRBV4-1 and TRBJ1-4; D possibly corresponds to TRBD1 (6 bases). The CDR3 sequence is 15 residues long. From germline, CDR1 is MGHRA and CDR2 YSYEKL. V shed 1 base and J shed 10 bases, with 16 bases lying between them.

This clonotype has a count of ten or more. The V gene is TRBV20-1, the J gene TRBJ2-5; the D gene is possibly TRBD2 (6 bases). The CDR3 contains 14 residues. The germline V gene encodes CDR1 DFQATT and CDR2 SNEGSKA (reference sequence). Trimming took 0 bases from V and 2 from J, leaving 10 bases between them. CDR3 DNA sequence: TGCAGTGCTAGAGATGTGGGGGGACAAGAGACCCAGTACTTC. It translates to CSARDVGGQETQYF.

This clonotype occurred many times. The V gene is TRBV27, the J gene TRBJ2-6; TRBD1 is a possible D gene (6 bases). V was trimmed by 8 bases and J by 1 base, leaving 12 bases between them. The CDR3 length is 15 residues. Germline assignment: CDR1 MNHEY and CDR2 SMNVEV (reference sequence). CDR3 nucleotides: TGTGCCAGCCGTTCAGGGGCGTCTGGGGCCAACGTCCTGACTTTC. This gives the protein CASRSGASGANVLTF.

This clonotype was seen more than once but under ten times. CDR3 amino acids: CASGLAGSTDTQYF. DNA for the CDR3: TGTGCCAGCGGGTTAGCGGGGAGCACAGATACGCAGTATTTT. The chain employs TRBV5-6 and TRBJ2-3; 8 nucleotides agree with TRBD2. V dropped 7 bases and J dropped 0; count of bases not matched to a gene: 4. The CDR3 contains 14 residues. CDR1 SGHDT and CDR2 YYEEEE come from the germline V gene. Looking up the rest from reference TRBV5-6 and TRBJ2-3 gives the full variable domain: DAGVTQSPTHLIKTRGQQVTLRCSPKSGHDTVSWYQQALGQGPQFIFQYYEEEERQRGNFPDRFSGHQFPNYSSELNVNALLLGDSALYLCASGLAGSTDTQYFGPGTRLTVL.

This clonotype was counted ten times or more. The rearrangement uses TRBV12-3 or TRBV12-4 and TRBJ2-1; D not resolved. This CDR3 comprises 14 residues. V lost 6 bases to trimming and J lost 1 base, with 10 bases between them. CDR3 protein: CASRRSMSYNEQFF. The CDR3 DNA reads TGTGCCAGCAGACGTAGTATGTCCTACAATGAGCAGTTCTTC.

This clonotype was observed a handful of times. The rearrangement links TRBV2 to TRBJ2-7, with 10 bases that match TRBD2. J gave up 6 bases and V 1 base, and 6 bases lay outside the gene matches. Germline CDR1 and CDR2: SNHLY and FYNNEI. This CDR3 has 15 residues. CDR3 nucleotide sequence: TGTGCCAGCAGTGAAGACCCAGCGGGGGGGCGCGAGCAGTACTTC. The encoded protein is CASSEDPAGGREQYF.

This clonotype was picked up many times. This rearrangement joins TRBV20-1 to TRBJ2-3; the match to TRBD1 covers 7 bases. With V trimmed by 3 bases and J by 2 bases, 5 bases remained unmatched. The CDR3 has 14 amino acids. CDR1 is DFQATT and CDR2 is SNEGSKA in the germline V gene (reference sequence). The DNA of the CDR3 is TGCAGTGCTAGTCGGGACAGTCTCACAGATACGCAGTATTTT. It translates to CSASRDSLTDTQYF.

This clonotype appeared many times. V gene TRBV20-1 combines with J gene TRBJ2-1; 8 nucleotides agree with TRBD2. V trimming: 6 bases; J trimming: 3 bases; junction bases outside the gene matches: 4. This CDR3 spans 13 amino acids. CDR1 and CDR2 from the germline V gene are DFQATT and SNEGSKA (reference sequence). The CDR3 bases are TGCAGTGCGGGTGCGGGGGGCTACAATGAGCAGTTCTTC. Its protein product is CSAGAGGYNEQFF.

The V gene is TRBV19, the J gene TRBJ1-1; no definite D call. Germline V gene data show CDR1 as LNHDA and CDR2 as SQIVND (reference sequence). The CDR3 has 13 amino acids. The germline V and J ends were trimmed by 1 base and 0 bases, with 3 bases remaining between them. The CDR3 loop reads CASSIGMNTEAFF. CDR3 DNA sequence: TGTGCCAGTAGTATAGGGATGAACACTGAAGCTTTCTTT.

This clonotype showed up many times. The rearrangement joins TRBV6-2 or TRBV6-3 to TRBJ2-5; D possibly uses TRBD1 or TRBD2 (5 bases each). V gave up 3 bases and J gave up 2 bases, with 10 bases separating them. The CDR3 has 14 residues. Germline-derived CDR1 and CDR2 are MNHEY and SVGEGT. CDR3 protein: CASSYGWGQETQYF. The CDR3 nucleotides are TGTGCCAGCAGTTATGGATGGGGGCAAGAGACCCAGTACTTC.

V is TRBV6-5 and J is TRBJ1-1; D is uncertain. Looked up from germline, CDR1 is MNHEY and CDR2 is SVGAGI. V lost 2 bases and J 7 bases, leaving 11 bases between the germline ends. The CDR3 has 13 residues. The CDR3 DNA reads as TGTGCCAGCAGTTACGACTGGTCTCGTGAAGCTTTCTTT. Translating it yields CASSYDWSREAFF.

This clonotype came up many times. The chain joins TRBV5-1 to TRBJ1-4; possibly TRBD1 for D (5 bases). The CDR3 has 14 amino acids. Trimming shortened V by 0 bases and J by 5 bases, and 8 bases separated the two germline ends. The germline V gene encodes CDR1 SGHRS and CDR2 YFSETQ. The CDR3 DNA is TGCGCCAGCAGCTTGGAGGGGATGAATGAAAAACTGTTTTTT. Its protein is CASSLEGMNEKLFF. The complete variable domain, with remaining parts taken from reference TRBV5-1 and TRBJ1-4, reads KAGVTQTPRYLIKTRGQQVTLSCSPISGHRSVSWYQQTPGQGLQFLFEYFSETQRNKGNFPGRFSGRQFSNSRSEMNVSTLELGDSALYLCASSLEGMNEKLFFGSGTQLSVL.

Ten or more counts support this clonotype. The chain couples TRBV12-3 or TRBV12-4 to TRBJ1-1, with 7 nucleotides matching TRBD1. Trimming took 8 bases from V and 2 from J; bases not matched to a gene: 14. The CDR3 runs 16 residues. This CDR3 is CASGGITGAPNTEAFF. The CDR3 nucleotides are TGTGCCAGCGGAGGGATCACAGGGGCCCCTAACACTGAAGCTTTCTTT.

This clonotype was recorded at least ten times. The chain joins TRBV5-1 to TRBJ1-2, with D perhaps TRBD1 (5 bases). CDR3 length equals 13 residues. Germline CDR1 is SGHRS and CDR2 is YFSETQ. Trimming took off 0 bases at V and 10 bases at J, with 13 bases between the two ends. CDR3 sequence reads: CASSLGQPAFYTF. The CDR3 DNA follows: TGCGCCAGCAGCTTGGGACAGCCGGCGTTCTACACCTTC.

This clonotype has more than one count but fewer than ten. This chain connects TRBV28 to TRBJ2-3; D not resolved. Trimming cost V 4 bases and J 0 bases, with 17 bases left between them. The length of the CDR3 is 17 residues. Germline CDR1 and CDR2: MDHEN and SYDVKM. The chain's CDR3 is CASSSLILGYSTDTQYF. CDR3 coding DNA: TGTGCCAGCAGTTCACTGATCCTGGGGTACAGCACAGATACGCAGTATTTT.

This clonotype was recorded a few times. This chain joins TRBV5-1 and TRBJ2-5, with TRBD2 matching 8 bases. The J segment lost 3 bases and the V segment lost 5 bases, leaving 9 bases of the junction unmatched. Germline V CDR1 and CDR2: SGHRS, YFSETQ. The CDR3 has 15 amino acids. CDR3 sequence (DNA): TGCGCCAGCAGGAGTGGGGGACTAGTGAAAGAGACCCAGTACTTC. Amino acid sequence: CASRSGGLVKETQYF.

This clonotype is judged medium-sized. For the CDR3, the DNA is TGCGCCAGCAGTGATCTAGGGCGGGGGACTAACACCGGGGAGCTGTTTTTT. Translated: CASSDLGRGTNTGELFF. This chain links TRBV10-2 with TRBJ2-2; 7 bases fit TRBD2. Germline V lookup: CDR1 WSHSY, CDR2 SAAADI. This CDR3 has 17 residues. V dropped 3 bases and J dropped 2; count of bases not matched to a gene: 9.

J is TRBJ2-5 and V is TRBV25-1; D remains unclear. V gave up 4 bases and J gave up 0 bases, with 12 bases separating them. This CDR3 has 15 residues. Looked up from germline, CDR1 is MGHDK and CDR2 is SYGVNS. The CDR3 region is CASSAIQSYQETQYF. In DNA, the CDR3 is TGTGCCAGCAGTGCCATCCAGAGCTACCAAGAGACCCAGTACTTC.

This clonotype was recorded at least ten times. This chain connects TRBV5-6 to TRBJ2-5; TRBD2 aligns across 9 bases. After removal of 0 bases from V and 1 base from J, the junction contained 4 bases not matched to a gene. The CDR3 runs to 16 residues. Germline V gene sequence: CDR1 SGHDT, CDR2 YYEEEE. The chain's CDR3 is CASSLASGIPQETQYF. CDR3 bases: TGTGCCAGCAGCTTGGCTAGCGGGATTCCCCAAGAGACCCAGTACTTC.

In this sample, this clonotype turned up many times. The rearrangement links TRBV5-1 to TRBJ1-1; D may be TRBD1 (5 bases). CDR1 SGHRS and CDR2 YFSETQ come from the germline V gene. V was clipped by 6 bases and J by 0 bases, with 9 bases between them. The CDR3 contains 13 residues. CDR3 loop: CASKQAMNTEAFF. As DNA, the CDR3 is TGCGCCAGCAAACAGGCGATGAACACTGAAGCTTTCTTT.

This clonotype was counted many times. V is TRBV15 and J is TRBJ2-1, with 7 bases fitting TRBD2. There are 15 residues in the CDR3. From germline, CDR1 is LNHNV and CDR2 YYDKDF (reference sequence). The V gene end was trimmed by 9 bases and the J gene end by 3 bases; junction bases not matched to a gene: 11. In DNA form, the CDR3 reads TGTGCCACGAAACTCTTTACGGGAGGCTACAATGAGCAGTTCTTC. This gives the protein CATKLFTGGYNEQFF.

Many counts were recorded for this clonotype. The rearrangement links TRBV9 to TRBJ2-2; D may be TRBD2 (5 bases). The V and J ends lost 6 bases and 1 base respectively, with 7 bases between them. Germline assignment: CDR1 SGDLS and CDR2 YYNGEE. The CDR3 has 13 amino acids. The chain's CDR3 is CASTRENTGELFF. CDR3 in DNA: TGTGCCAGCACCCGGGAGAACACCGGGGAGCTGTTTTTT. The entire variable domain, with the rest obtained from reference TRBV9 and TRBJ2-2, is as follows: DSGVTQTPKHLITATGQRVTLRCSPRSGDLSVYWYQQSLDQGLQFLIQYYNGEERAKGNILERFSAQQFPDLHSELNLSSLELGDSALYFCASTRENTGELFFGEGSRLTVL.

This clonotype was seen repeatedly, ten times or more. The CDR3 region has the DNA TGTGCCAGCAGCTTGGGGGACATCCCCTACGAGCAGTACTTC. Protein sequence: CASSLGDIPYEQYF. The chain couples TRBV5-4 to TRBJ2-7, with a possible D match to TRBD1 (6 bases). The CDR3 has 14 residues. The germline gives CDR1 SGHNT, CDR2 YYREEE (reference sequence). Trimming left V 0 bases short and J 2 bases short, with 9 bases between.